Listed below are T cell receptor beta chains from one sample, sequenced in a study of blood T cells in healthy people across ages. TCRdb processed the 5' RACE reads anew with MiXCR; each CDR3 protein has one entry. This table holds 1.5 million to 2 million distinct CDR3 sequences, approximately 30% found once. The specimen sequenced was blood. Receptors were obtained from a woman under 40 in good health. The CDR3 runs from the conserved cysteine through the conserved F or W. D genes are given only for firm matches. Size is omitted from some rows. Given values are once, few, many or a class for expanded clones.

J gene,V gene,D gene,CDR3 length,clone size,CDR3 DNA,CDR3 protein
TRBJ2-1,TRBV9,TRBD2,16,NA,TGTGCCAGCAGCGTAGTAGGGACTAGGGATGACAATGAGCAGTTCTTC,CASSVVGTRDDNEQFF
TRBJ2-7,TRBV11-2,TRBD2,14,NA,TGTGCCAACAGCTTGAACGGGGGGGATTACGAGCAGTACTTC,CANSLNGGDYEQYF
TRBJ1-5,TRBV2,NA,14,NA,TGTCCCAGCAGTGAAGCAGTGGGGAATCAGCTCCAGCATTTT,CPSSEAVGNQLQHF
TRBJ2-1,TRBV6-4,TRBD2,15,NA,TGTGCCAGCAGTGACAGGACTAGCGGGAAGAATGAGCAGTTCTTC,CASSDRTSGKNEQFF
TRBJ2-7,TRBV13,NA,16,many,TGTGCCAGCAGCCCAAGTAGCGCGTATAGCTCCTACGAGCAGTACTTC,CASSPSSAYSSYEQYF
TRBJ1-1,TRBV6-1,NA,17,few,TGTGCCAGCACCCCCTTACTGTCCAGCAGCGGAAGAACTGAAGCTTTCTTT,CASTPLLSSSGRTEAFF
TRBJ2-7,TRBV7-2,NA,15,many,TGTGCCAGCAGCTTATCGGGGGGCGCGGGGTACGAGCAGTACTTC,CASSLSGGAGYEQYF
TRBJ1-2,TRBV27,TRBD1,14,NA,TGTGCCAGCAGTACCAACAGGGGGAGGGATGGCTACACCTTC,CASSTNRGRDGYTF
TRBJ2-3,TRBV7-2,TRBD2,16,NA,TGTGCCAGCAGCTTAGTAGCGGGAGGCACCTCAGATACGCAGTATTTT,CASSLVAGGTSDTQYF
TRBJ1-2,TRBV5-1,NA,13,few,TGCGCCAGCAGCCCGGGGGGGATTGGAGGCTACACCTTC,CASSPGGIGGYTF
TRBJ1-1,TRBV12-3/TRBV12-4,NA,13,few,TGTGCCAGCAGTTCGCAGGGGCGTATTGAAGCTTTCTTT,CASSSQGRIEAFF
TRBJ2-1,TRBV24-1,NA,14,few,TGTGCCACCAGTGATTTGCAAGAGGTTAGCGAGCAGTTCTTC,CATSDLQEVSEQFF
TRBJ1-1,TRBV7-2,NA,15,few,TGTGCCAGCAGCTTAGATACAGGGCCGAACACTGAAGCTTTCTTT,CASSLDTGPNTEAFF
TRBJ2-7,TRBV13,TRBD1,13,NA,TGTGCCAGCCAAAACAGGGGGGCCTACGAGCAGTACTTC,CASQNRGAYEQYF
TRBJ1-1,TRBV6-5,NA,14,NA,TGTGCCAGCAAAAGGTCGCAAGGGCTCGCTGAAGCTTTCTTT,CASKRSQGLAEAFF
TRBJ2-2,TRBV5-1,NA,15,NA,TGCGCCAGCAGCGGGACCGATACGAACACCGGGGAGCTGTTTTTT,CASSGTDTNTGELFF
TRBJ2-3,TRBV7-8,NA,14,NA,TGTGCCAGCAGCTTTGGAGTGTACACAGATACGCAGTATTTT,CASSFGVYTDTQYF
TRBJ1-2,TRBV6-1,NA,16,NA,TGTGCCAGCAGTGAAGCGTGGGTGACGCTACGTAGCGGCTACACCTTC,CASSEAWVTLRSGYTF
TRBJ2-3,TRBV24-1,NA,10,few,TGTGCCACCAGTCCAATTACGCAGTATTTT,CATSPITQYF
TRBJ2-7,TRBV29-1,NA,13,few,TGCAGCGTTGAACAGGGAGGTTTCTACGAGCAGTACTTC,CSVEQGGFYEQYF
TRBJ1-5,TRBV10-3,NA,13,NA,TGTGCCTTCAGTGAGAATTGGGATCAGCCCCAGCATTTT,CAFSENWDQPQHF
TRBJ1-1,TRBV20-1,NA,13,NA,TGCAGTGCTAGAGAGTCTGTGAACACTGAAGCTTTCTTT,CSARESVNTEAFF
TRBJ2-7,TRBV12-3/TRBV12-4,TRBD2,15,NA,TGTGCCAGCACTCACCGCGGGGGGGGCCAGAATGAGCAGTACTTC,CASTHRGGGQNEQYF
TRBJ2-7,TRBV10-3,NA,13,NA,TGTGCCAGCGGTCCTCTGGGCTACTACGAGCAGTACTTC,CASGPLGYYEQYF
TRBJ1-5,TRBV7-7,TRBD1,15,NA,TGTGCCAGCAGGGACCGGGACAGGGGTTTGCAGCCCCAGCATTTT,CASRDRDRGLQPQHF
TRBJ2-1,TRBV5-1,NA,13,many,TGCGCCAGCCGACTAGAGTCTGGGAATGAGCAGTTCTTC,CASRLESGNEQFF
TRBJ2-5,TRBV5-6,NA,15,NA,TGTGCCAGCAGCTTCCCGGGACACTCCCAAGAGACCCAGTACTTC,CASSFPGHSQETQYF
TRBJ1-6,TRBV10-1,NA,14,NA,TGCGCCAGCAGTGAGTCGAATTGGAATTCACCCCTCCACTTT,CASSESNWNSPLHF
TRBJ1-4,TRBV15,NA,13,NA,TGTGCCACCAGCAGAGGCAGTAATGAAAAACTGTTTTTT,CATSRGSNEKLFF
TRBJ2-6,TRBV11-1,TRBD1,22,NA,TGTGCCAGCAGCTGGACCCTGGGACAGACACGGAGACTCAGCTCTGGGGCCAACGTCCTGACTTTC,CASSWTLGQTRRLSSGANVLTF
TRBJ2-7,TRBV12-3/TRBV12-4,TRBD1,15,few,TGTGCCAGCAGTAACCGGACAGGGATGGGAAACGAGCAGTACTTC,CASSNRTGMGNEQYF
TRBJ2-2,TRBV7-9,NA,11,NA,TGTGCCAACCAAAACACCGGGGAGCTGTTTTTT,CANQNTGELFF
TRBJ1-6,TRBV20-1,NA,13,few,TGCAGTGCTAGACGGGAGATTAATTCACCCCTCCACTTT,CSARREINSPLHF
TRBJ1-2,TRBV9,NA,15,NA,TGTGCCAGCAGCGTAGGACAGACGGCTAACTATGGCTACACCTTC,CASSVGQTANYGYTF
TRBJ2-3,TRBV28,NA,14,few,TGTGCCAGCAGTCACCGTGGCTTCACAGATACGCAGTATTTT,CASSHRGFTDTQYF
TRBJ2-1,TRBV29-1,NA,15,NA,TGCAGCGTTGAAGCCGGTACAGGGCATATCAATGAGCAGTTCTTC,CSVEAGTGHINEQFF
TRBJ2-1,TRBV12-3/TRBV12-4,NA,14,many,TGTGCCAGCAGTTTAAGGGCTGGGAAGCCTGAGCAGTTCTTC,CASSLRAGKPEQFF
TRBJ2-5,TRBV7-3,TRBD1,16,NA,TGTGCCAGCAGCCGGACCGGGACAGGGGGCGGAGAGACCCAGTACTTC,CASSRTGTGGGETQYF
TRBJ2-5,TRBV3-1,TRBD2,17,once,TGTGCCAGCAGCCAAGATGGAAAAGGACTAGCGGGGGGGACCCAGTACTTC,CASSQDGKGLAGGTQYF
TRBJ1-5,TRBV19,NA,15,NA,TGTGCCAGTACTCCAGAGCCGGGTGGGAATCAGCCCCAGCATTTT,CASTPEPGGNQPQHF
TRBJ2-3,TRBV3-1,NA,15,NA,TGTGCCAGCAGCCCCTACGGAGAAGGGGTAGATACGCAGTATTTT,CASSPYGEGVDTQYF
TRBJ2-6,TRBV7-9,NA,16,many,TGTGCCAGCAGCTCGCAAACAGGGAGAAGGGCCAACGTCCTGACTTTC,CASSSQTGRRANVLTF
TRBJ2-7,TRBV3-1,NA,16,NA,TGTGCCAGCAGCCCACGGGGGGCCATCGGGGAGAGGGAGCAGTACTTC,CASSPRGAIGEREQYF
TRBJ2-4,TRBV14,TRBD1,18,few,TGTGCCAGCAGCCGGTACTCCACAGGGGGAAAGGTCAAAAACATTCAGTACTTC,CASSRYSTGGKVKNIQYF
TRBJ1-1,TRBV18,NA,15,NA,TGTGCCAGCTCACCCCTGGAACAGCAGAACACTGAAGCTTTCTTT,CASSPLEQQNTEAFF